This T cell receptor beta chain originates from a study of T cell changes during pregnancy in multiple sclerosis. Profiled with immunoSEQ multiplex PCR; TCRdb holds only in-frame clones, not every one. The sample carries some 50,000 clones, over 90% recorded once. Per the germline V gene, CDR1 is SGDLS and CDR2 is YYNGEE. The length of the CDR3 is 16 residues. V shed 1 base and J 4 bases; nucleotides not matched to a gene: 8. The chain combines TRBV9 with TRBJ2-1, with 7 nucleotides matching TRBD1. The clonotype was recovered from a female donor with multiple sclerosis, enrolled in a pregnancy study. Sequencing was performed on peripheral blood, taken after pregnancy. CDR3 protein: CASSVSPGTEYNEQFF. CDR3 DNA: TGTGCCAGCAGCGTAAGTCCCGGGACAGAGTACAATGAGCAGTTCTTC.